The 18 T cell receptor gamma chains below all came from one sample that was sequenced in a study of gamma-delta chains in newborns, infants, children. TCRdb ran CATT on the reads. The sample has around 610 gamma-chain clones, around 70% seen once. The material sequenced was blood. The receptors originated from a child who was a newborn, infant or young child, either healthy, febrile or measles-vaccinated (not recorded which).

On this clone: This same CDR3 is encoded by further DNA sequences in the sample. The J gene is TRGJP, the V gene TRGV9. The J gene is absent in TCRdb and was assigned here via DNA matching to germline. Trimming removed 0 bases from V and 9 bases from J; junction bases left unmatched: 5. The CDR3 is 16 residues long. Germline V gene data show CDR1 as GITISATS and CDR2 as ISYDGTV (reference sequence). The CDR3 here is CALWEVHRLGKKIKVF. As DNA, the CDR3 is TGTGCCTTGTGGGAGGTGCATAGGTTGGGCAAAAAAATCAAGGTATTT.

A word on this clone: Just one base apart from a much larger clone, this may be a read error. Other DNA sequences within the sample encode an identical CDR3. The CDR3 spells CALWEEELGKKIKVF. The DNA of the CDR3 is TGTGCCTTGTGGGAGGAAGAGTTGGGCAAAAAAATCAAGGTATTT. This rearrangement joins TRGV9 to TRGJP. Germline matching of the DNA provided the J gene here, since TCRdb leaves it blank. Per the germline V gene, CDR1 is GITISATS and CDR2 is ISYDGTV (reference sequence). The V and J ends lost 2 bases and 5 bases, in that order; junction bases with no gene match: 0. The CDR3 totals 15 residues.

This chain connects TRGV9 to TRGJ1 or TRGJ2. The J gene, not given by TCRdb, was assigned here from a germline match of the nucleotide sequence. The CDR3 totals 12 residues. Looked up from germline, CDR1 is GITISATS and CDR2 is ISYDGTV (reference sequence). The V segment lost 0 bases and the J segment 8 bases; nucleotides outside the gene matches: 4. CDR3 DNA: TGTGCCTTGTGGGAGGTGCACGATAAGAAACTCTTT. Translated: CALWEVHDKKLF.

The V and J genes are TRGV9 and TRGJP. Since TCRdb gives no J gene, matching the DNA to germline was used here to assign it. This CDR3 has 16 amino acids. V trimming: 3 bases; J trimming: 6 bases; junction bases outside the gene matches: 5. Germline V gene sequence: CDR1 GITISATS, CDR2 ISYDGTV (reference sequence). CDR3 region: CALWEFPELGKKIKVF. As DNA, the CDR3 is TGTGCCTTGTGGGAGTTCCCAGAGTTGGGCAAAAAAATCAAGGTATTT.

Turning to this clone: At one boundary the junction diverges from the germline segment, which might be a read error. The V call is TRGV4, the J call TRGJ1 or TRGJ2. The J gene comes from matching the DNA to germline here; TCRdb lacks it. CDR1 is EGSTGY, CDR2 YDSYTSSV, per germline. The CDR3 sequence is 11 residues long. The CDR3 region has the DNA TGTGCCAACTGGGAGGACTATAAGAAACTCTTT. Translation gives CANWEDYKKLF.

Note on this clone: Given a much more abundant clone one base away, this may be a read error. The chain joins TRGV9 to TRGJP. TCRdb gives no J gene; it was assigned here by matching the DNA to germline. The CDR3 spans 15 residues. J was trimmed by 8 bases and V by 2 bases; bases with no gene match: 3. Germline V gene data show CDR1 as GITISATS and CDR2 as ISYDGTV (reference sequence). Written as DNA, the CDR3 is TGTGCCTTGTGGGAGGGGCAGTTGGGCAAAAAAATCAAGGTATTT. Translating it yields CALWEGQLGKKIKVF.

This clone was observed once. Other DNA sequences in the sample encode the same CDR3. The chain recombines TRGV9 with TRGJP. Since TCRdb gives no J gene, matching the DNA to germline was used here to assign it. The CDR3 loop spans 15 amino acids. CDR1 GITISATS and CDR2 ISYDGTV come from the germline V gene (reference sequence). V shed 5 bases and J 7 bases; nucleotides not matched to a gene: 5. CDR3 sequence: CALWVSELGKKIKVF. For the CDR3, the DNA is TGTGCCTTGTGGGTCTCGGAGTTGGGCAAAAAAATCAAGGTATTT.

This clone was seen once. V gene TRGV2 combines with J gene TRGJ1 or TRGJ2. The J gene was missing in TCRdb and was found by matching the end of the DNA to germline. The CDR3 totals 14 residues. J lost 3 bases, V lost 2 bases, and 7 bases had no gene match. Germline CDR1 and CDR2: EGSNGY and YDSYNSKV. The CDR3 DNA sequence: TGTGCCACCTGGGACGCTACGGGTTATTATAAGAAACTCTTT. Protein product: CATWDATGYYKKLF.

For the J gene the call is TRGJP; the V gene lacks a call. This CDR3 spans 17 amino acids. The CDR3 spells CALWEVQTELGKKIKVF. DNA for the CDR3: TGTGCCTTGTGGGAGGTGCAGACCGAGTTGGGCAAAAAAATCAAGGTATTT.

This chain joins TRGV9 and TRGJP. TCRdb offers no J gene call, so here the DNA was matched to germline to obtain one. V lost 3 bases and J lost 4; bases outside the gene matches: 3. Germline values: CDR1 GITISATS, CDR2 ISYDGTV (reference sequence). CDR3 size: 16 residues. This chain's CDR3 is CALWEIQELGKKIKVF. The CDR3 region has the DNA TGTGCCTTGTGGGAGATACAAGAGTTGGGCAAAAAAATCAAGGTATTT.

There are a few counts of this clone. The rearrangement uses TRGV9 and TRGJP. Assignment of the J gene here rests on matching the DNA to germline, because TCRdb gives none. This CDR3 contains 16 residues. The germline gives CDR1 GITISATS, CDR2 ISYDGTV (reference sequence). With 2 bases clipped from V and 4 bases from J, the junction kept 2 bases outside the gene matches. CDR3 sequence reads: CALWEEQELGKKIKVF. CDR3 coding DNA: TGTGCCTTGTGGGAGGAACAAGAGTTGGGCAAAAAAATCAAGGTATTT.

This clone showed up just a few times. Distinct nucleotide sequences in the sample also encode this CDR3. The V call is TRGV9, the J call TRGJP. The J gene, left out of TCRdb, was set here by checking the DNA against germline. This CDR3 spans 16 amino acids. The ends lost 0 bases at V and 7 bases at J; junction bases unmatched: 3. The germline CDR1 and CDR2 sequences are GITISATS and ISYDGTV (reference sequence). The CDR3 sequence: CALWEVLELGKKIKVF. The CDR3 coding sequence is TGTGCCTTGTGGGAGGTGCTGGAGTTGGGCAAAAAAATCAAGGTATTT.

A word on this clone: This sample includes further DNA sequences coding for the same CDR3. This chain connects TRGV9 to TRGJP. The J gene comes from matching the DNA to germline here; TCRdb lacks it. CDR1 GITISATS and CDR2 ISYDGTV come from the germline V gene (reference sequence). J gave up 4 bases and V 0 bases, and 3 bases lay outside the gene matches. The CDR3 consists of 17 residues. CDR3 sequence reads: CALWEVLQELGKKIKVF. CDR3 DNA: TGTGCCTTGTGGGAGGTGCTCCAAGAGTTGGGCAAAAAAATCAAGGTATTT.

J gene TRGJ1 or TRGJ2 was identified, but the V gene was not called. The CDR3 contains 13 residues. The CDR3 nucleotides are TGTGCCACCTGGGACCTGAATTATTATAAGAAACTCTTT. Protein: CATWDLNYYKKLF.

The sample holds a few counts of this clone. In nucleotides, the CDR3 is TGTGCCTTGTGGGAGGTGTCAGAGTTGGGCAAAAAAATCAAGGTATTT. This gives the protein CALWEVSELGKKIKVF. This chain connects TRGV9 to TRGJP. Here the J gene was assigned by germline matching of the DNA, as TCRdb has none. V trimming: 0 bases; J trimming: 6 bases; junction bases outside the gene matches: 2. CDR1 and CDR2 from the germline V gene are GITISATS and ISYDGTV (reference sequence). The CDR3 sequence is 16 residues long.

For the J gene the call is TRGJP; the V gene lacks a call. The CDR3 has 17 residues. The CDR3 DNA reads as TGTGCCTTGTGGGAGACCTCCGAAAAGTTGGGCAAAAAAATCAAGGTATTT. Residues: CALWETSEKLGKKIKVF.

The chain employs TRGV9 and TRGJP. TCRdb does not report a J gene; here it was assigned by matching the DNA to germline references. Germline lookup yields CDR1 GITISATS and CDR2 ISYDGTV (reference sequence). The CDR3 is 17 amino acids. V shed 2 bases and J 2 bases; nucleotides not matched to a gene: 3. CDR3: CALWEDRQELGKKIKVF. The CDR3 coding sequence is TGTGCCTTGTGGGAGGACCGGCAAGAGTTGGGCAAAAAAATCAAGGTATTT.

With respect to this clone: The same CDR3 arises from other DNA sequences in this sample as well. The V call is TRGV9, the J call TRGJP. TCRdb lists no J gene, so it was determined here by aligning the DNA to germline. After removal of 2 bases from V and 7 bases from J, the junction contained 2 bases not matched to a gene. The germline gives CDR1 GITISATS, CDR2 ISYDGTV (reference sequence). The CDR3 totals 15 residues. The CDR3 here is CALWEGELGKKIKVF. The CDR3, as DNA: TGTGCCTTGTGGGAGGGTGAGTTGGGCAAAAAAATCAAGGTATTT.